This T cell receptor (beta chain) was sequenced during a study of graft-versus-host responses after intestinal transplantation. About the research overall: Among the recipients, all got anti-thymocyte globulin induction and then tacrolimus and steroids for 3 to 4 years.

Libraries were prepared by immunoSEQ multiplex PCR; TCRdb keeps only in-frame clonotypes and omits some of them. Among about 73,000 clones listed, 90% were seen once. Notes on the study in general: GvH clones were found in recipient marrow; some appeared first in ileum or blood.

Trimming removed 1 base at V and 0 bases at J, with 5 bases between. The CDR3 is 13 residues long. Per the germline V gene, CDR1 is SQVTM and CDR2 is ANQGSEA. As to this clone: The antigen remains undetermined. Other DNA variants within this sample encode the same CDR3.

V and J are TRBV29-1 and TRBJ2-3; unclear D gene. This specimen consisted of unstimulated CD8+ T cells sorted from spleen or lymph node cells, obtained before transplant. The source is a human donor who was the organ donor for an intestinal transplant. CDR3 protein: CSVEGQSTDTQYF. For the CDR3, the DNA is TGCAGCGTTGAAGGACAAAGCACAGATACGCAGTATTTT.